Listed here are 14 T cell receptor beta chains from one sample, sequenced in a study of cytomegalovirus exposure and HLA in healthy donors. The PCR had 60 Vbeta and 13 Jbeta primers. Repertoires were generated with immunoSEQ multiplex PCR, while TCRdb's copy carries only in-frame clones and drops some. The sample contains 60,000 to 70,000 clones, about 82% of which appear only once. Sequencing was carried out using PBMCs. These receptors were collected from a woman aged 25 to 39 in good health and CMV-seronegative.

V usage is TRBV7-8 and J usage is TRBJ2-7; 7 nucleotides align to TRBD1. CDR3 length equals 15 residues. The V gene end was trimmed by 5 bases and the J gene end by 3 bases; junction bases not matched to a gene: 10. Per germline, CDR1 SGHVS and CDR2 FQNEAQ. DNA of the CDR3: TGTGCCAGCAGCCCCCGAAGGACAGGCGGCTACGAGCAGTACTTC. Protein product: CASSPRRTGGYEQYF. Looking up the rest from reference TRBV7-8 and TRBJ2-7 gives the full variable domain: GAGVSQSPRYKVAKRGQDVALRCDPISGHVSLFWYQQALGQGPEFLTYFQNEAQLDKSGLPSDRFFAERPEGSVSTLKIQRTQQEDSAVYLCASSPRRTGGYEQYFGPGTRLTVT.

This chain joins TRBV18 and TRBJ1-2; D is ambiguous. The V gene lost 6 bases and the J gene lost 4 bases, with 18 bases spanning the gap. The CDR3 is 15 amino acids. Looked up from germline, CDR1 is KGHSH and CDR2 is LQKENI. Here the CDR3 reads CASSLARFAAYGYTF. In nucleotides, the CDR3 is TGTGCCAGCTCCCTGGCTAGGTTTGCAGCCTATGGCTACACCTTC.

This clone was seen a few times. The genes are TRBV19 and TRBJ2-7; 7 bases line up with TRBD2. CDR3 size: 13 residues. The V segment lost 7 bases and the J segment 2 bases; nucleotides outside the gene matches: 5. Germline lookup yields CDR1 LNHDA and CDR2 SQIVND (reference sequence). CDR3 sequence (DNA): TGTGCCAGTACTGCGGGAGAGCCCTACGAGCAGTACTTC. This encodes CASTAGEPYEQYF. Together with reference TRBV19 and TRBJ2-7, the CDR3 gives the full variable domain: DGGITQSPKYLFRKEGQNVTLSCEQNLNHDAMYWYRQDPGQGLRLIYYSQIVNDFQKGDIAEGYSVSREKKESFPLTVTSAQKNPTAFYLCASTAGEPYEQYFGPGTRLTVT.

The CDR3 DNA follows: TGTGCCAGCAGCCGTACCCTAGCTCGGGAGACCCAGTACTTC. Protein: CASSRTLARETQYF. The chain uses TRBV11-2 and TRBJ2-5; D perhaps matches TRBD2 (5 bases). This CDR3 contains 14 residues. Germline V gene data show CDR1 as SGHAT and CDR2 as FQNNGV. Trimming removed 5 bases at V and 5 bases at J, with 15 bases between. The full variable domain, in which reference TRBV11-2 and TRBJ2-5 provide the parts outside the CDR3, is EAGVAQSPRYKIIEKRQSVAFWCNPISGHATLYWYQQILGQGPKLLIQFQNNGVVDDSQLPKDRFSAERLKGVDSTLKIQPAKLEDSAVYLCASSRTLARETQYFGPGTRLLVL.

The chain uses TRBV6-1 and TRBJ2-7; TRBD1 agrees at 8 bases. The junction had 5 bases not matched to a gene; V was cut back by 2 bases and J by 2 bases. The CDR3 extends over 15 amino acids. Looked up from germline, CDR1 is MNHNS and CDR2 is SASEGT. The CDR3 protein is CASSEPGQVTYEQYF. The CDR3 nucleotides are TGTGCCAGCAGTGAACCGGGACAGGTGACCTACGAGCAGTACTTC.

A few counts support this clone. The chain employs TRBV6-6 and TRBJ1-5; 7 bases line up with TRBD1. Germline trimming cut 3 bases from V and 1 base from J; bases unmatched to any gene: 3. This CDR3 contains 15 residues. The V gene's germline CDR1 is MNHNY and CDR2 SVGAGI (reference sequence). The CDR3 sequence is CASSYTDRSNQPQHF. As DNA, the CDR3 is TGTGCCAGCAGTTATACGGACAGGAGCAATCAGCCCCAGCATTTT.

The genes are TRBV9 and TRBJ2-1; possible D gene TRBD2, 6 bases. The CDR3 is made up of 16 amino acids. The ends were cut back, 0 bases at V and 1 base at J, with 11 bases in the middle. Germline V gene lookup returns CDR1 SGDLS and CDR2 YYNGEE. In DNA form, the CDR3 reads TGTGCCAGCAGCGTAGCTGTGGGGGGTTCCTACAATGAGCAGTTCTTC. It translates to CASSVAVGGSYNEQFF.

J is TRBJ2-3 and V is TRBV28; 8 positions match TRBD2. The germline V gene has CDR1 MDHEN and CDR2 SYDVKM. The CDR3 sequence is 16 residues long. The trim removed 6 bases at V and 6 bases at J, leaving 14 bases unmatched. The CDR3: CASSRPPSGGPDTQYF. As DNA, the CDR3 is TGTGCCAGCAGCCGGCCCCCCAGCGGGGGTCCCGATACGCAGTATTTT.

The CDR3: CSVESMDTQSYNEQFF. The CDR3 DNA reads as TGCAGCGTGGAAAGCATGGACACACAGTCTTACAATGAGCAGTTCTTC. This chain connects TRBV29-1 to TRBJ2-1, with a possible D match to TRBD1 (5 bases). Germline-derived CDR1 and CDR2 are SQVTM and ANQGSEA. V lost 6 bases and J lost 4, with 22 bases in between. This CDR3 contains 16 residues.

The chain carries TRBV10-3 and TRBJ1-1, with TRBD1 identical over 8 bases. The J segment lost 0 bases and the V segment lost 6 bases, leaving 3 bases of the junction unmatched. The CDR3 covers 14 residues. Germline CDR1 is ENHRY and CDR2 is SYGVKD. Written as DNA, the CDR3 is TGTGCCATCAGCAGACAGGGGATGAACACTGAAGCTTTCTTT. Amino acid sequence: CAISRQGMNTEAFF.

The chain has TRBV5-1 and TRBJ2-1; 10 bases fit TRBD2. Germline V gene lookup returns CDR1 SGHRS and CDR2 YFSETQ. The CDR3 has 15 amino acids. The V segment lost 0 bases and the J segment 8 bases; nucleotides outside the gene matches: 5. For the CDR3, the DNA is TGCGCCAGCAGCTTGGAGGCTAGCGGGAGCGATGAGCAGTTCTTC. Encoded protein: CASSLEASGSDEQFF.

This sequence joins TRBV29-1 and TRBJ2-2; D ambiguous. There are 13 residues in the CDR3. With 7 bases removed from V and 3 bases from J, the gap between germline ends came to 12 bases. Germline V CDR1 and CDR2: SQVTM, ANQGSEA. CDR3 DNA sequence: TGCAGCGCCCGACGCCAGGACACCGGGGAGCTGTTTTTT. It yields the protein CSARRQDTGELFF.

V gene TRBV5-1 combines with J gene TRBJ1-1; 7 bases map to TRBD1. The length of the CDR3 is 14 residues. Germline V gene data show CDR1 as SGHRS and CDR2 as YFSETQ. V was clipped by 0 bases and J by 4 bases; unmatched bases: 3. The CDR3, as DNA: TGCGCCAGCAGCTTGGCCAGGGGGGTCACTGAAGCTTTCTTT. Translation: CASSLARGVTEAFF.

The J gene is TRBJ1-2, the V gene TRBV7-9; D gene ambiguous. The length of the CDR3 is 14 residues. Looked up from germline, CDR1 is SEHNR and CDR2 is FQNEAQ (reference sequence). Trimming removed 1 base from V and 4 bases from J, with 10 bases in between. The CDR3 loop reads CASSLVVSLYGYTF. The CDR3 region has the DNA TGTGCCAGCAGCTTAGTCGTTTCTCTCTATGGCTACACCTTC.